What follows describes a single TCR beta chain. The antigen is undetermined. Single viable CD3+CD4+CD8-CD45RO+ cells were sorted as the memory CD4+ T cells. This sample is part of a study of memory CD4+ T cells and cytomegalovirus serostatus. Overall study: This sample comes from healthy Belgian adults, under 10 CMV seropositive, 20 to 25 seronegative. Study results and limitations: Each of some 67 CMV-associated TCRbeta sequences occurred in one to five individuals.

The CDR3 is 18 amino acids. V gave up 0 bases and J gave up 4 bases; unmatched junction bases: 5. The germline V gene has CDR1 MGHRA and CDR2 YSYEKL. In the authors' workflow: Out-of-frame sequences were removed, leaving around 2.2 million distinct TCRbeta sequences. TCRdb's copy holds only in-frame clones and misses some; the assay was immunoSEQ multiplex PCR. D and trimming come from the DNA, and the V and J calls and clone size come from that table. The top ten clones hold 0.6% to 0.9% of a sample with about 50,000 clones, 78% of them seen once. This clonotype was sampled from an adult in good health and CMV-seronegative. This rearrangement joins TRBV4-1 to TRBJ2-5; 16 bases line up with TRBD2. The sequenced material came from memory CD4+ T cells from blood. This CDR3 reads CASSQDGTSGGAGETQYF. Here the CDR3 DNA reads TGCGCCAGCAGCCAAGATGGGACTAGCGGGGGGGCAGGAGAGACCCAGTACTTC.